This TCR beta chain was observed in a study of T cells after yellow fever vaccination. The study, taken as a whole, reports: Clonotypes shared by both compartments, CD4 and CD8, made up a small share.

In its sample, this clonotype was seen many times. Its antigen remains unidentified. Germline V lookup: CDR1 KGHSH, CDR2 LQKENI. Trimming at V came to 3 bases and at J to 5 bases, leaving 7 bases not matched to a gene. The CDR3 has 14 amino acids. MiXCR was run by TCRdb on the 5' RACE reads, yielding one entry per CDR3 protein. Of about 580,000 distinct CDR3 sequences listed, roughly a sixth are singletons. The chain carries TRBV18 and TRBJ2-7; 7 bases are a match to TRBD2. This specimen was PBMCs, taken around 5 days after the first yellow fever vaccination. The TCR comes from a man aged 18 to 29 who received the YFV17D yellow fever vaccine. The CDR3 sequence: CASSPQRGSDEQYF. The CDR3 region has the DNA TGTGCCAGCTCACCCCAGCGGGGTTCAGACGAGCAGTACTTC.